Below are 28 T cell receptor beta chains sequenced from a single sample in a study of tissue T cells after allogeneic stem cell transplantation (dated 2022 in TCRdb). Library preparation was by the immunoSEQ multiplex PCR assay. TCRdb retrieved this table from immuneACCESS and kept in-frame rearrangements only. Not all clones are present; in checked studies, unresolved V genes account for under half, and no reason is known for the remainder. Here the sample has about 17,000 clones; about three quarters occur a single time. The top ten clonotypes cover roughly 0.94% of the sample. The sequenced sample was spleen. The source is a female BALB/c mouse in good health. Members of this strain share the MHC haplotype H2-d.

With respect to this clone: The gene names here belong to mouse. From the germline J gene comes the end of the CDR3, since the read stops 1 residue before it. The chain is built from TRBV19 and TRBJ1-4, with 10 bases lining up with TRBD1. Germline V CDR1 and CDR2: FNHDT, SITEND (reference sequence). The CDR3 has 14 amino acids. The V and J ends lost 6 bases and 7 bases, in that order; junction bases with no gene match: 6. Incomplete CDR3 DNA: TGTGCCAGCAAAGTGACAGGGGGCGGCGAAAGATTATTT. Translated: CASKVTGGGERLF. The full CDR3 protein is CASKVTGGGERLFF.

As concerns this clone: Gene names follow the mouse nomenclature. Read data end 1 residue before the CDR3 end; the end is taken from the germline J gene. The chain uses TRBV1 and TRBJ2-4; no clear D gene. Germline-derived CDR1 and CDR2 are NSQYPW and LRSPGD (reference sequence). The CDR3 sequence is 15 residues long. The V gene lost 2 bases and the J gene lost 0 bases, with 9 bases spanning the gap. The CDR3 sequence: CTCSALDRSQNTLYF. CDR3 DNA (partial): TGCACCTGCAGTGCACTGGACCGTAGTCAAAACACCTTGTAC. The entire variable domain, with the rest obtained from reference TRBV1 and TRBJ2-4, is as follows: VTLLEQNPRWRLVPRGQAVNLRCILKNSQYPWMSWYQQDLQKQLQWLFTLRSPGDKEVKSLPGADYLATRVTDTELRLQVANMSQGRTLYCTCSALDRSQNTLYFGAGTRLSVL.

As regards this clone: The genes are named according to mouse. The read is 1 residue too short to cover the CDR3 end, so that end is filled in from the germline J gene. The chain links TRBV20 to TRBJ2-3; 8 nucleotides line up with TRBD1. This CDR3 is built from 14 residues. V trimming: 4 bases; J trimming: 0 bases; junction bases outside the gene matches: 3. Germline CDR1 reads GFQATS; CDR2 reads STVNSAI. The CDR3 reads CGAKQGVSAETLYF. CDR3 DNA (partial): TGTGGTGCTAAACAGGGGGTTAGTGCAGAAACGCTGTAT.

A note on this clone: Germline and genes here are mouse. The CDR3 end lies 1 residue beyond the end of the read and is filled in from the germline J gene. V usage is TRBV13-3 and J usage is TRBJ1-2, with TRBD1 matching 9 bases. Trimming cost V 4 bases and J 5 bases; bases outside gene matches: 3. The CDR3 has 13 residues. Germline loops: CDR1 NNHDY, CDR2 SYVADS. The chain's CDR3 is CASSTDRGSDYTF. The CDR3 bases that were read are TGTGCCAGCAGTACGGACAGGGGTTCCGACTACACC.

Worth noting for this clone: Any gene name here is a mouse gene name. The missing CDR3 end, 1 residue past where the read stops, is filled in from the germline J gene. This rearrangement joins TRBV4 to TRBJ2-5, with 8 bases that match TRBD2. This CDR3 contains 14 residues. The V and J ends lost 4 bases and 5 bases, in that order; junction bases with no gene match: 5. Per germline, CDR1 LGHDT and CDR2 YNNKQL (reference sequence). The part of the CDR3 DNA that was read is TGTGCCAGCAGCTGGGGGGGCGCGAGAGACACCCAGTAC. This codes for CASSWGGARDTQY. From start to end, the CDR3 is CASSWGGARDTQYF.

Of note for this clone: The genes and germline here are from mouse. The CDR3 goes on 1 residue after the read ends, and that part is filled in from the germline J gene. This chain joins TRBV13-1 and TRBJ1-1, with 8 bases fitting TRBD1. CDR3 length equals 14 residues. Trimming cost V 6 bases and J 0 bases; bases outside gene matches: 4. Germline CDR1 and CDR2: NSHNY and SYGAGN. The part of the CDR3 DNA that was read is TGTGCCAGCAATCCAGGGGGCTCAAACACAGAAGTCTTC. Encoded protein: CASNPGGSNTEVF. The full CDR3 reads CASNPGGSNTEVFF.

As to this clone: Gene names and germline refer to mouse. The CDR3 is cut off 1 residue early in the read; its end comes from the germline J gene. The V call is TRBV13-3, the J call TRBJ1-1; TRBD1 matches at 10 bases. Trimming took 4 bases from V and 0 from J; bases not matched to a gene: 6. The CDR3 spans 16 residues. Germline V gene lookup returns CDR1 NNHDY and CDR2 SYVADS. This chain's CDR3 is CASSSGTGVANTEVFF. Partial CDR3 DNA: TGTGCCAGCAGTTCCGGGACAGGGGTTGCAAACACAGAAGTCTTC.

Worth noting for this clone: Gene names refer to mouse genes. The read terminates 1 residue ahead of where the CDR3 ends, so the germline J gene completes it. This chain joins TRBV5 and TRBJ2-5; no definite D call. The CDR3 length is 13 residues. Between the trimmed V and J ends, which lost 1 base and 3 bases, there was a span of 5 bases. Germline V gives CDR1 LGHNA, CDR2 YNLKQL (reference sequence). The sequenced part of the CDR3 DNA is TGTGCCAGCAGCCAAGCTGGACAAGACACCCAGTAC. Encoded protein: CASSQAGQDTQY. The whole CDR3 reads CASSQAGQDTQYF.

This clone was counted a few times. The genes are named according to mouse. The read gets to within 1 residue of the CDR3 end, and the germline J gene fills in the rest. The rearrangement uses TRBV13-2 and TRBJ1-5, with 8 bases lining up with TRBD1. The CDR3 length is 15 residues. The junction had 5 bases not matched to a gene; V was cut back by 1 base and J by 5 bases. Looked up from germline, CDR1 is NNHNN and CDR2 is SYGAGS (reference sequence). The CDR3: CASGDPGTGDQAPLF. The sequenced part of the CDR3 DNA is TGTGCCAGCGGTGATCCCGGGACAGGAGACCAGGCTCCGCTT.

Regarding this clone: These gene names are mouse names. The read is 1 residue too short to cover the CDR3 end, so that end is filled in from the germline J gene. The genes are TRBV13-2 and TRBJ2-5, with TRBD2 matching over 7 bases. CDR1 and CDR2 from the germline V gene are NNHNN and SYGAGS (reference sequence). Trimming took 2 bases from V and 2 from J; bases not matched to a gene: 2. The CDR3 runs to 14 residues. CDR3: CASGEMGGQDTQYF. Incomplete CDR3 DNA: TGTGCCAGCGGTGAGATGGGGGGCCAAGACACCCAGTAC.

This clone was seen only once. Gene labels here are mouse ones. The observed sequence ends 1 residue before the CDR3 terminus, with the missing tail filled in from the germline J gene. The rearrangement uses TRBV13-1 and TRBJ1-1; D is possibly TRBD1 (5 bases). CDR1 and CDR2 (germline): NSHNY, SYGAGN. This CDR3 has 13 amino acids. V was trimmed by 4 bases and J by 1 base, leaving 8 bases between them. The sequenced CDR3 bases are TGTGCCAGCAGTAGACAGAAAAACACAGAAGTCTTC. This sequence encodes CASSRQKNTEVF. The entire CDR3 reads CASSRQKNTEVFF.

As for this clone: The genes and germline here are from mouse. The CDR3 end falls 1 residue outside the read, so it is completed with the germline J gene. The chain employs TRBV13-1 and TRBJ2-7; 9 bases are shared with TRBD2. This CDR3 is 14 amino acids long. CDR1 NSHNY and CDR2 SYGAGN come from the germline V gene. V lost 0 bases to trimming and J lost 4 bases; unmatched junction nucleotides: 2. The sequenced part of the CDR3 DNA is TGTGCCAGCAGTGATGGACTGGGGGTTTATGAACAGTAC. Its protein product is CASSDGLGVYEQY. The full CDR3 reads CASSDGLGVYEQYF.

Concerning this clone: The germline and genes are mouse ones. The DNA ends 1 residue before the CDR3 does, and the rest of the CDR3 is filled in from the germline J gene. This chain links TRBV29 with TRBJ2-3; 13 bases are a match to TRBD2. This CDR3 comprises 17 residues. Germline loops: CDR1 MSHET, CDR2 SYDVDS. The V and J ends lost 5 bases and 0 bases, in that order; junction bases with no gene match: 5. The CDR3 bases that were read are TGTGCTAGCAGTCCCGGACTGGGGGGGCGTAGTGCAGAAACGCTGTAT. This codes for CASSPGLGGRSAETLY. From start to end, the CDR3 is CASSPGLGGRSAETLYF.

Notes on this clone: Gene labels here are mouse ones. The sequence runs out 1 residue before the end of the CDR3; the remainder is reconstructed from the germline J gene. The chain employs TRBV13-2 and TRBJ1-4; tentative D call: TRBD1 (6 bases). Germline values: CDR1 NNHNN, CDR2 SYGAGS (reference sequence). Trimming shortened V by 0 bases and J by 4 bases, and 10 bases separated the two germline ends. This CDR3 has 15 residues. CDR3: CASGDGGTHNERLFF. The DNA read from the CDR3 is TGTGCCAGCGGTGATGGGGGGACACACAACGAAAGATTATTT.

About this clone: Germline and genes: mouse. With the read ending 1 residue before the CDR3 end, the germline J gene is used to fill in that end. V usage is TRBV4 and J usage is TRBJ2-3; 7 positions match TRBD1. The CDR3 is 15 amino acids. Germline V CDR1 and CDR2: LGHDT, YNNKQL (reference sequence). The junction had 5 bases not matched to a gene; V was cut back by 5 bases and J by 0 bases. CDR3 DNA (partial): TGTGCCAGCAGCAGGACAGGAGCTAGTGCAGAAACGCTGTAT. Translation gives CASSRTGASAETLY. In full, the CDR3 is CASSRTGASAETLYF. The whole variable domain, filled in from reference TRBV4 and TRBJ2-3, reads ETAVFQTPNYHVTQVGNEVSFNCKQTLGHDTMYWYKQDSKKLLKIMFSYNNKQLIVNETVPRRFSPQSSDKAHLNLRIKSVEPEDSAVYLCASSRTGASAETLYFGSGTRLTVL.

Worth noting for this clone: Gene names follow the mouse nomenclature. The CDR3 spells CASSREGNERLFF. CDR3 DNA (partial): TGTGCTAGCAGTAGAGAGGGCAACGAAAGATTATTT. This chain links TRBV17 with TRBJ1-4; D gene uncertain. The DNA ends 1 residue before the CDR3 does, and the rest of the CDR3 is filled in from the germline J gene. From germline, CDR1 is MNHDT and CDR2 YYDKIL. Trimming cost V 0 bases and J 4 bases, with 3 bases left between them. CDR3 size: 13 residues.

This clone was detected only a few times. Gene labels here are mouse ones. CDR3 DNA (partial): TGTGCCAGCAGCCACGGACAGACCTATGAACAGTAC. Translation gives CASSHGQTYEQY. In full, the CDR3 is CASSHGQTYEQYF. The chain employs TRBV5 and TRBJ2-7; D might be TRBD1 (6 bases). Read sequence stops 1 residue before the CDR3 end, and the germline J gene provides the missing end. The germline V gene has CDR1 LGHNA and CDR2 YNLKQL (reference sequence). With 3 bases removed from V and 2 bases from J, the gap between germline ends came to 8 bases. The CDR3 runs to 13 residues.

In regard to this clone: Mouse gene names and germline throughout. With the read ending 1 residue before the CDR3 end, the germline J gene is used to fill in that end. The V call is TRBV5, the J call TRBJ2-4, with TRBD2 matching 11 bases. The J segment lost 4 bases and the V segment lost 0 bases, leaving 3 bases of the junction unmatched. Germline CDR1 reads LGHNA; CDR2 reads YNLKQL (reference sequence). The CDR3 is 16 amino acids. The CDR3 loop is CASSQDPDWGENTLYF. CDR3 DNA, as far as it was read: TGTGCCAGCAGCCAAGACCCGGACTGGGGGGAAAACACCTTGTAC.

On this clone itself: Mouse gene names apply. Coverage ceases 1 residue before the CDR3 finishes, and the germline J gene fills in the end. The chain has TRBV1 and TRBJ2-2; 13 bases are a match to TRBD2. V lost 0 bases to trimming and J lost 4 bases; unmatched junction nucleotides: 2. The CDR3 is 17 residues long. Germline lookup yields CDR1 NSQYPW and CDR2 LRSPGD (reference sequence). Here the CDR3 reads CTCSADGDWGGTGQLYF. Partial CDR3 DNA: TGCACCTGCAGTGCAGATGGGGACTGGGGGGGCACCGGGCAGCTCTAC.

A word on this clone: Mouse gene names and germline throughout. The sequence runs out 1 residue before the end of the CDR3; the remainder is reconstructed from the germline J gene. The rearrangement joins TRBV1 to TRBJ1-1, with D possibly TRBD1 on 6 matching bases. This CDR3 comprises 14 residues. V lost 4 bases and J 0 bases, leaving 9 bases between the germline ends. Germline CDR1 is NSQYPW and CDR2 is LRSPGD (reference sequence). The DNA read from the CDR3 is TGCACCTGCAGTGGGGGACATGCAAACACAGAAGTCTTC. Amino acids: CTCSGGHANTEVF. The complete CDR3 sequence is CTCSGGHANTEVFF.

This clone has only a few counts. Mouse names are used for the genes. The DNA read from the CDR3 is TGTGCCAGCAGCTTAGACCCGGGGCGGGATGAACAGTAC. Its protein product is CASSLDPGRDEQY. Given in full, the CDR3 is CASSLDPGRDEQYF. The rearrangement uses TRBV3 and TRBJ2-7; the D call may be TRBD1 or TRBD2 (5 bases each). The sequenced fragment ends 1 residue before the CDR3 boundary, so the rest is inferred from the germline J gene. The germline V and J ends were trimmed by 1 base and 5 bases, with 12 bases remaining between them. Per germline, CDR1 SNHLY and CDR2 FYNGKV (reference sequence). This CDR3 has 14 amino acids.

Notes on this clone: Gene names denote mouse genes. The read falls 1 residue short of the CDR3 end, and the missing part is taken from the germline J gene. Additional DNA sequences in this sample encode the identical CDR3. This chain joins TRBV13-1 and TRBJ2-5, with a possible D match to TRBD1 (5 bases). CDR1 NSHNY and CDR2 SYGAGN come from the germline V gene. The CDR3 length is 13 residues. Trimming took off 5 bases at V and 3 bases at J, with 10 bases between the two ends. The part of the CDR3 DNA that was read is TGTGCCAGCAGGAGGGGAGGGCAAGACACCCAGTAC. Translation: CASRRGGQDTQY. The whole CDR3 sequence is CASRRGGQDTQYF.

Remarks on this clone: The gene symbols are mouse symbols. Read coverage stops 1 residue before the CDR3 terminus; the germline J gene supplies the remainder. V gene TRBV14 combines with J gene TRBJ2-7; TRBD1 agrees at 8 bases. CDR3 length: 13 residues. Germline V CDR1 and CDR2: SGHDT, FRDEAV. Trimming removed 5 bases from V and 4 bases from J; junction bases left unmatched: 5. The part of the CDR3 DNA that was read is TGTGCCAGCAGCTCGGACAGGGTTTATGAACAGTAC. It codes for CASSSDRVYEQY. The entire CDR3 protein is CASSSDRVYEQYF.

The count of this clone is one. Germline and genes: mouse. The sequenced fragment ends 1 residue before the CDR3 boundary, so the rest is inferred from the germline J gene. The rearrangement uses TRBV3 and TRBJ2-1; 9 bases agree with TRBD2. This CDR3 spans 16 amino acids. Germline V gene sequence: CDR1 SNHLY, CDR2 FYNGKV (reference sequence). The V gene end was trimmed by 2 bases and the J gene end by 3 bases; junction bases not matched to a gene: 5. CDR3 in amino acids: CASSLNWGAFYAEQFF. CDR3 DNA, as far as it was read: TGTGCCAGCAGCTTAAACTGGGGGGCCTTCTATGCTGAGCAGTTC.

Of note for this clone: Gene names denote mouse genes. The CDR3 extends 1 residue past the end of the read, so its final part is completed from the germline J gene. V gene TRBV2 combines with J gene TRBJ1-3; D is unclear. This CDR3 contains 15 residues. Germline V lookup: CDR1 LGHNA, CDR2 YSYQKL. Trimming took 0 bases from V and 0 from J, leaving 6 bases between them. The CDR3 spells CASSQDHDSGNTLYF. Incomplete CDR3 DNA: TGTGCCAGCAGCCAAGATCACGATTCTGGAAATACGCTCTAT.

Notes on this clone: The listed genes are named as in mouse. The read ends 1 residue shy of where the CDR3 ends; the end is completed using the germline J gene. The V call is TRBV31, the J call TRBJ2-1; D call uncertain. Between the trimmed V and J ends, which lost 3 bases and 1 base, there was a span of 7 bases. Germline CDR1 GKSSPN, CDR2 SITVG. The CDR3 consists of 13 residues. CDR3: CAWRSGNYAEQFF. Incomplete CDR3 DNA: TGTGCCTGGAGATCGGGGAACTATGCTGAGCAGTTC.

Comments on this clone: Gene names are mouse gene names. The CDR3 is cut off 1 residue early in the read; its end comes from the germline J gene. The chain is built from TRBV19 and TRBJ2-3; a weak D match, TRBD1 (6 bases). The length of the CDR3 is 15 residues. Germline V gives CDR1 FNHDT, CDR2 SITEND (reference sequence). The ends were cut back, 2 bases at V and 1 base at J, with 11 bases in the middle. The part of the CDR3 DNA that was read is TGTGCCAGCAGTATTTACAGGGACGGTGCAGAAACGCTGTAT. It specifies CASSIYRDGAETLY. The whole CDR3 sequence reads CASSIYRDGAETLYF.

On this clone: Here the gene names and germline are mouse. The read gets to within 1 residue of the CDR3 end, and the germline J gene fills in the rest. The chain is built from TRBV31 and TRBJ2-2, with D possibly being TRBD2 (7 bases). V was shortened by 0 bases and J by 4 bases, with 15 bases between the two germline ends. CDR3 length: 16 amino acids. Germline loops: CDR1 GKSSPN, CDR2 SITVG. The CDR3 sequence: CAWSLRRGAGTGQLYF. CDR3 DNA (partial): TGTGCCTGGAGTCTACGACGGGGGGCGGGCACCGGGCAGCTCTAC.